Listed below are T cell receptor beta chains from one sample, sequenced in a study of cytomegalovirus exposure and HLA in healthy donors. Assay used: immunoSEQ multiplex PCR; TCRdb lists only in-frame clones, some missing. The ten most abundant clones cover under 1.5% of a sample with tens of thousands of clones. Sequenced sample: PBMCs. These receptors were taken from a woman aged 55-70 years in good health and CMV-seronegative. Both conserved end residues are part of each CDR3. The order of the fields is CDR3 protein, CDR3 DNA, V gene, D gene, J gene. A D gene is named only where the DNA matches it firmly.

CASSSEGGSYNEQFF | TGCGCCAGCAGCTCGGAGGGGGGGTCCTACAATGAGCAGTTCTTC | TRBV5-1 | - | TRBJ2-1
CASSQEEGQGRQTQYF | TGCGCCAGCAGCCAAGAAGAGGGACAGGGGAGACAGACCCAGTACTTC | TRBV4-3 | TRBD1 | TRBJ2-5
CARSTGANVLTF | TGTGCCCGTAGTACTGGGGCCAACGTCCTGACTTTC | TRBV2 | - | TRBJ2-6
CASGGTGGLVQYF | TGCGCCAGCGGCGGGACAGGGGGTCTGGTGCAGTACTTC | TRBV5-1 | TRBD1 | TRBJ2-7
CASSLGDTRGWGSGNTIYF | TGTGCCAGCAGCTTAGGGGACACTAGGGGTTGGGGCTCTGGAAACACCATATATTTT | TRBV7-8 | - | TRBJ1-3
CASSSVRWAQSEQYF | TGCGCCAGCAGTTCGGTGCGTTGGGCCCAGAGTGAGCAGTACTTC | TRBV4-1 | - | TRBJ2-7
CAFRGGLSTDTQYF | TGTGCCTTCCGGGGGGGGCTTAGCACAGATACGCAGTATTTT | TRBV5-4 | TRBD2 | TRBJ2-3
CASSFTSGGHTEAFF | TGTGCCAGCAGCTTTACATCAGGGGGCCACACTGAAGCTTTCTTT | TRBV11-3 | TRBD1 | TRBJ1-1
CASSLGEGPYNEQFF | TGTGCCAGCAGTTTAGGGGAGGGACCCTACAATGAGCAGTTCTTC | TRBV27 | TRBD2 | TRBJ2-1
CATSRGGAREGEQYF | TGTGCCACCAGCAGGGGAGGCGCCAGGGAGGGGGAGCAGTACTTC | TRBV15 | TRBD2 | TRBJ2-7
CASSPPPLAGGYNEQFF | TGTGCCAGTAGTCCCCCACCTCTAGCGGGAGGTTACAATGAGCAGTTCTTC | TRBV19 | TRBD2 | TRBJ2-1
CASSLGGGNTDTQYF | TGCGCCAGCAGCTTGGGTGGCGGAAACACAGATACGCAGTATTTT | TRBV5-1 | - | TRBJ2-3
CASSPWTSYEQYF | TGTGCCAGCAGTCCTTGGACTAGTTACGAGCAGTACTTC | TRBV28 | TRBD2 | TRBJ2-7
CASSDSAIAYNEQFF | TGTGCCAGCAGTGACTCAGCGATTGCCTACAATGAGCAGTTCTTC | TRBV6-1 | - | TRBJ2-1
CASSLAGVPYEQYF | TGTGCCAGCAGTTTGGCGGGAGTCCCCTACGAGCAGTACTTC | TRBV27 | TRBD2 | TRBJ2-7
CASRQTGGNTIYF | TGTGCCAGCAGACAAACGGGTGGAAACACCATATATTTT | TRBV9 | - | TRBJ1-3
CASRADRSNTEAFF | TGTGCCAGCAGAGCAGACAGGTCGAACACTGAAGCTTTCTTT | TRBV2 | - | TRBJ1-1
CASSIEDSYTEAFF | TGTGCCAGTAGTATAGAGGACAGCTATACTGAAGCTTTCTTT | TRBV19 | - | TRBJ1-1
CASNEALAGSSTDTQYF | TGTGCCAGCAATGAGGCCCTAGCGGGCTCTAGCACAGATACGCAGTATTTT | TRBV9 | TRBD2 | TRBJ2-3
CASSLGTGNTQYF | TGTGCTAGCAGCTTAGGAACAGGGAATACGCAGTATTTT | TRBV7-7 | - | TRBJ2-3
CASSQPPGQGFYGYTF | TGTGCCAGCAGCCAACCTCCGGGACAGGGTTTCTATGGCTACACCTTC | TRBV4-2 | TRBD1 | TRBJ1-2
CASSAPIGTANTGRDPWDTQYF | TGTGCCAGCAGCGCCCCTATTGGGACAGCGAATACGGGCCGGGACCCGTGGGATACGCAGTATTTT | TRBV9 | TRBD1 | TRBJ2-3
CASSLSGPYEQYF | TGTGCCAGCAGTTTATCGGGGCCCTACGAGCAGTACTTC | TRBV27 | - | TRBJ2-7
CASSDGQVFARKLFF | TGTGCCAGCAGCGACGGACAGGTCTTTGCGCGGAAACTGTTTTTT | TRBV7-2 | TRBD1 | TRBJ1-4
CSVGAPQGYGYTF | TGCAGCGTTGGGGCCCCACAGGGGTACGGCTACACCTTC | TRBV29-1 | TRBD1 | TRBJ1-2
CASSDETGGPNQPQHF | TGCGCCAGCAGTGACGAGACAGGGGGCCCCAATCAGCCCCAGCATTTT | TRBV10-2 | TRBD1 | TRBJ1-5
CASSTPTQRGSSYNEQFF | TGTGCCAGCAGCACCCCGACGCAGCGGGGAAGCTCCTACAATGAGCAGTTCTTC | TRBV11-2 | TRBD2 | TRBJ2-1
CASSITGEYQPQHF | TGTGCCAGTAGTATCACAGGGGAGTATCAGCCCCAGCATTTT | TRBV19 | TRBD1 | TRBJ1-5
CASSPQGAAGNTIYF | TGTGCCAGCAGCCCTCAGGGGGCGGCAGGAAACACCATATATTTT | TRBV9 | TRBD1 | TRBJ1-3
CASTPLTRILGTQYF | TGTGCCAGCACCCCCCTGACTAGAATCTTAGGGACCCAGTACTTC | TRBV7-2 | - | TRBJ2-5
CASSHPPGGVPYEQYF | TGTGCCAGCTCACATCCACCGGGAGGAGTCCCCTACGAGCAGTACTTC | TRBV18 | TRBD2 | TRBJ2-7
CASSRQGADTEAFF | TGTGCCAGCAGCCGACAAGGGGCCGACACTGAAGCTTTCTTT | TRBV6-6 | - | TRBJ1-1
CASRYSGTIRDEQYF | TGTGCCAGCAGGTACTCCGGGACAATTAGGGACGAGCAGTACTTC | TRBV6-5 | - | TRBJ2-7
CASGPGGLNTEAFF | TGTGCTAGTGGTCCAGGGGGCCTGAACACTGAAGCTTTCTTT | TRBV12-5 | TRBD1 | TRBJ1-1
CASTESRGATNEKLFF | TGTGCCAGCACCGAAAGTCGGGGGGCAACTAATGAAAAACTGTTTTTT | TRBV28 | - | TRBJ1-4
CASSDLGLAGQYEQYF | TGTGCCAGCAGCGATCTGGGACTAGCGGGACAGTACGAGCAGTACTTC | TRBV7-2 | TRBD2 | TRBJ2-7
CASRGTGGPNQPQHF | TGTGCCAGCAGGGGGACAGGGGGACCCAATCAGCCCCAGCATTTT | TRBV27 | TRBD1 | TRBJ1-5
CASGGQGETGELFF | TGTGCCAGCGGCGGACAGGGCGAAACCGGGGAGCTGTTTTTT | TRBV7-9 | TRBD1 | TRBJ2-2
CASSDLRGYEQYF | TGTGCCAGCAGCGATCTCAGGGGCTACGAGCAGTACTTC | TRBV9 | - | TRBJ2-7
CASSFGLAGPYNEQFF | TGCGCCAGCAGCTTCGGACTAGCGGGGCCCTACAATGAGCAGTTCTTC | TRBV5-1 | TRBD2 | TRBJ2-1